The 5 T cell receptor beta chains below come from one sample, sequenced in a study of T-cell memory formation after mild COVID-19 (dated by TCRdb to about 2021). Library generation was performed with 5' RACE. Instrument used: Illumina NovaSeq 6000. The raw public data were reprocessed by TCRdb itself: fastp quality trimming at Q25, MiXCR clonotype calling, in-frame beta chains only. Rows merge per CDR3 protein into single entries with the most common DNA and genes. This sample comprises about 610,000 distinct CDR3 sequences, 17% of them detected only once. The ten largest clonotypes hold approximately 8.1% of the sample. The sequenced material came from PBMCs or a T cell subset sorted from them (not recorded which). All receptors derive from an adult woman who had mild COVID-19 (a few samples of this study predate the infection). The sample titles of this study are shuffled in the database, so cell type and time point are left out; the donor was told from shared clones.

This clonotype has a handful of counts. This chain uses TRBV21-1 with TRBJ1-3. TRBV21-1 is termed a pseudogene. The CDR3 totals 14 residues. This chain's CDR3 is CASSKGQPGNTIYF. CDR3 DNA sequence: TGTGCCAGCAGCAAAGGGCAACCTGGAAACACCATATATTTT.

This clonotype showed up just a few times. A much larger clone differs from this one at a single base, so this may be a read error. The rearrangement joins TRBV12-3 or TRBV12-4 to TRBJ2-7; no clear D. V lost 6 bases to trimming and J lost 3 bases, with 6 bases between them. CDR3 length equals 11 residues. CDR3: CASSALYEQYF. The CDR3, as DNA: TGTGCCAGCAGCGCCCTCTACGAGCAGTACTTC.

This clonotype was observed a few times. The rearrangement joins TRBV6-5 to TRBJ2-5; 10 bases fit TRBD2. Germline V CDR1 and CDR2: MNHEY, SVGAGI. The CDR3 covers 17 residues. The V gene end was trimmed by 5 bases and the J gene end by 3 bases; junction bases not matched to a gene: 12. CDR3 residues: CASSRSPSGSPKETQYF. Here the CDR3 DNA reads TGTGCCAGCAGTCGGTCCCCTAGCGGGAGCCCTAAAGAGACCCAGTACTTC.

This chain connects TRBV19 to TRBJ2-5; the D call may be TRBD1 or TRBD2 (6 bases each). Trimming removed 5 bases from V and 5 bases from J, with 18 bases in between. This CDR3 is built from 15 residues. Germline CDR1 is LNHDA and CDR2 is SQIVND (reference sequence). The CDR3 nucleotides read TGTGCCAGTAGTGCCCAACGTTGGGGGGCTGAGACCCAGTACTTC. Its protein is CASSAQRWGAETQYF.

This clonotype was seen more than once but under ten times. This chain uses TRBV3-1 with TRBJ2-7; a weak D match, TRBD2 (6 bases). This CDR3 is 14 amino acids long. Germline CDR1 and CDR2: LGHDT and YNNKEL (reference sequence). The V and J ends lost 3 bases and 0 bases respectively, with 9 bases between them. This chain's CDR3 is CASSHGTFSYEQYF. The CDR3 DNA reads as TGTGCCAGCAGCCATGGGACTTTCTCCTACGAGCAGTACTTC.